The entry below gives a single T cell receptor (beta chain) sequence along with its context. Losses at the gene ends were 0 bases for V and 5 bases for J; bases not matched to a gene: 14. The CDR3 is made up of 18 amino acids. Germline CDR1 LNHNV, CDR2 YYDKDF (reference sequence). The source of the sample is a study of T-cell reconstitution after alpha-beta-depleted transplantation in children. Unique molecular identifiers were used in preparing the TCRbeta library. MiXCR, applied by TCRdb to the PCR reads, yields one record per CDR3 protein. Of approximately 270,000 distinct CDR3 sequences listed, 9.9% are singletons.

The chain uses TRBV15 and TRBJ2-7, with 9 bases matching TRBD1. The source of this sequence is a human donor who donated a stem cell graft to a child with SCID. The input for sequencing was PBMCs from the stem cell graft donor, taken from the stem cell graft. CDR3: CATSRDPPPTGGTDEQYF. The CDR3 coding sequence is TGTGCCACCAGCAGAGATCCTCCTCCGACAGGGGGTACGGACGAGCAGTACTTC.